The 10 T cell receptor beta chains listed next were all sequenced from one sample in a study of metastatic and nonmetastatic thyroid tumors. TCRdb re-called the PCR reads through MiXCR. The sample gives about 39,000 clones, approximately 17% of which show up once; approximately 14% is in the top ten. None of the patients had undergone any treatment ahead of thyroid surgery. Sequencing was done on a sample of tumor tissue. These receptors originate from a female donor with papillary thyroid cancer or a benign thyroid nodule (not recorded which). Some clones in this sample may be carry-over from other donors' samples.

This clone has a count of ten or more. This chain uses TRBV28 with TRBJ1-3; D uncertain. The CDR3 runs to 17 residues. Trimming took off 7 bases at V and 6 bases at J, with 25 bases between the two ends. Germline CDR1 and CDR2: MDHEN and SYDVKM. CDR3 amino acids: CASTTPLGPRWENTIYF. The CDR3 nucleotides are TGTGCCAGCACGACACCACTAGGCCCCCGGTGGGAAAACACCATATATTTT.

The sample holds many counts of this clone. The genes are TRBV11-1 and TRBJ1-3; D may be TRBD1 (5 bases). V was shortened by 5 bases and J by 0 bases, with 17 bases between the two germline ends. Germline-derived CDR1 and CDR2 are SGHAT and FQDESV (reference sequence). The CDR3 is 17 residues long. The CDR3 is CASSQGGGPSSGNTIYF. The DNA of the CDR3 is TGTGCCAGCAGCCAGGGTGGCGGGCCGAGCTCTGGAAACACCATATATTTT.

This clone was observed many times. The chain is built from TRBV19 and TRBJ2-7; D uncertain. CDR1 is LNHDA, CDR2 SQIVND, per germline (reference sequence). CDR3 length equals 13 residues. Trimming shortened V by 3 bases and J by 5 bases, and 11 bases separated the two germline ends. The CDR3 is CASSMVQDNEQYF. The CDR3 coding sequence is TGTGCCAGTAGTATGGTTCAAGACAACGAGCAGTACTTC.

V and J are TRBV7-3 and TRBJ2-1; D perhaps matches TRBD2 (7 bases). The CDR3 runs 15 residues. Germline V CDR1 and CDR2: SGHTA, FQGTGA. V was cut by 5 bases and J by 10 bases, with 21 bases left in between. The DNA of the CDR3 is TGTGCCAGCAGCATAGGCGGGGGCGAACCTGGGGAGCAGTTCTTC. As protein: CASSIGGGEPGEQFF.

This clone was seen at least ten times. The chain employs TRBV7-9 and TRBJ1-2; D uncertain. This CDR3 is built from 12 residues. V was pared by 5 bases and J by 4 bases, with 8 bases between. The germline V gene encodes CDR1 SEHNR and CDR2 FQNEAQ (reference sequence). The CDR3 region is CASSTSVYGYTF. CDR3 sequence (DNA): TGTGCCAGCAGCACGTCCGTCTATGGCTACACCTTC. Full variable domain (outside the CDR3, taken from reference TRBV7-9 and TRBJ1-2): DTGVSQNPRHKITKRGQNVTFRCDPISEHNRLYWYRQTLGQGPEFLTYFQNEAQLEKSRLLSDRFSAERPKGSFSTLEIQRTEQGDSAMYLCASSTSVYGYTFGSGTRLTVV.

This clone occurred a few times. This could be a read error, since a much larger clone is one nucleotide away. The same CDR3 also results from other DNA sequences found in this sample. The rearrangement joins TRBV10-2 to TRBJ1-1; D ambiguous. With 8 bases removed from V and 7 bases from J, the gap between germline ends came to 14 bases. Germline values: CDR1 WSHSY, CDR2 SAAADI. This CDR3 is built from 12 residues. The DNA for the CDR3 is TGCGCCAGCCTTCGTACAGATTTTGAAGCTTTCTTT. It yields the protein CASLRTDFEAFF.

The chain links TRBV12-3 or TRBV12-4 to TRBJ2-7, with D tentatively TRBD1 (5 bases). The CDR3 runs 13 residues. V was pared by 7 bases and J by 3 bases, with 13 bases between. CDR3 region: CASKGRDGYEQYF. The CDR3, as DNA: TGTGCCAGCAAGGGCAGGGATGGCTACGAGCAGTACTTC.

Ten or more counts support this clone. The chain joins TRBV20-1 to TRBJ2-1, with 12 bases that match TRBD2. The CDR3 is 20 amino acids. V dropped 5 bases and J dropped 7; count of bases not matched to a gene: 24. CDR1 is DFQATT, CDR2 SNEGSKA, per germline (reference sequence). The CDR3 protein is CSARPRGAGLAGGYRNEQFF. In nucleotides, the CDR3 is TGCAGTGCTCGCCCTCGGGGGGCGGGACTAGCGGGCGGATATAGGAATGAGCAGTTCTTC.

Notes on this clone: This may be a read error, as it is one base from a much larger clone. Distinct nucleotide sequences in the sample also encode this CDR3. The chain links TRBV9 to TRBJ2-7; D is undetermined. The CDR3 extends over 11 amino acids. The germline gives CDR1 SGDLS, CDR2 YYNGEE. Trimming cost V 2 bases and J 13 bases, with 13 bases left between them. DNA for the CDR3: TGTGCCAGCAGCGTCGGATGTACGGGTTACTTC. Translation gives CASSVGCTGYF.

This clone has ten or more counts. In DNA form, the CDR3 reads TGTGCCAGCAGCTTAGAACAGGGTCTAGACTTAGCAGATACGCAGTATTTT. Its translation: CASSLEQGLDLADTQYF. The gene calls are TRBV11-2 and TRBJ2-3, with D perhaps TRBD1 (6 bases). Germline CDR1 SGHAT, CDR2 FQNNGV. The V and J ends lost 0 bases and 4 bases respectively, with 17 bases between them. There are 17 residues in the CDR3.